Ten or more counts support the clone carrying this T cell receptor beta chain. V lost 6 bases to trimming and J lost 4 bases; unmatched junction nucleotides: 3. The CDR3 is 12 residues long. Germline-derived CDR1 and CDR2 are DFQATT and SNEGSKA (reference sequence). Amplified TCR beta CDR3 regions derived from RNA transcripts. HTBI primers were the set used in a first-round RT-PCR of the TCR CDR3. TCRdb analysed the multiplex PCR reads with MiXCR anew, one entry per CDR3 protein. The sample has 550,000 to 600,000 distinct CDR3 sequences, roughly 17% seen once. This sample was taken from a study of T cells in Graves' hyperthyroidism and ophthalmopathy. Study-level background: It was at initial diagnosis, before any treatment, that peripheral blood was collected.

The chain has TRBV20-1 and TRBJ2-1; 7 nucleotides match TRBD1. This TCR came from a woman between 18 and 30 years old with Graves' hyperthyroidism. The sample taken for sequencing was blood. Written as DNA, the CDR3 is TGCAGTGCCAGGGGGTTATACAATGAGCAGTTCTTC. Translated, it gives CSARGLYNEQFF.